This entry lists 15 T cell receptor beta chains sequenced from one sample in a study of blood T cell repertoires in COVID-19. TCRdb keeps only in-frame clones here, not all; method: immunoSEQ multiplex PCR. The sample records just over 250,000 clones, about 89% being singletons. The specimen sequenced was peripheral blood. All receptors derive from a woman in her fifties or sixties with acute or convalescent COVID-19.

CDR3 sequence reads: CASSQGRTVEAFF. The CDR3 DNA reads as TGCGCCAGCAGCCAAGGTCGGACTGTAGAAGCTTTCTTT. The rearrangement links TRBV4-1 to TRBJ1-1; the D is unclear. Trimming removed 1 base from V and 8 bases from J, with 11 bases in between. Germline values: CDR1 MGHRA, CDR2 YSYEKL. This CDR3 has 13 amino acids.

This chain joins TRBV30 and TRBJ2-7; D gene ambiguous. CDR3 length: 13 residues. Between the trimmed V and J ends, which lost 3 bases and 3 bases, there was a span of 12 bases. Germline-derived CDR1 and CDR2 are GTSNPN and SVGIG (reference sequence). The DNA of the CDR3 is TGTGCCTGGAGCCTAGTCCTTCTCTACGAGCAGTACTTC. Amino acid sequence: CAWSLVLLYEQYF.

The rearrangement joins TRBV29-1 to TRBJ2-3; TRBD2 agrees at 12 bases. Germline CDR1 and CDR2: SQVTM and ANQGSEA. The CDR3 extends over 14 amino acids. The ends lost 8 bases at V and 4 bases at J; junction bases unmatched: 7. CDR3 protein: CSSSSGRAADTQYF. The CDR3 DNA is TGCAGCTCTTCTAGCGGGAGGGCGGCAGATACGCAGTATTTT.

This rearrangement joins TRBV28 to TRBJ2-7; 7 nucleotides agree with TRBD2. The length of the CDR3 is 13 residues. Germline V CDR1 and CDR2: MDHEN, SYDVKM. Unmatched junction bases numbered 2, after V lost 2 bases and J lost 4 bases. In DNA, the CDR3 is TGTGCCAGCAGTTTAGGCGGGGGATACGAGCAGTACTTC. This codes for CASSLGGGYEQYF. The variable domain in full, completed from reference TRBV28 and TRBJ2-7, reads DVKVTQSSRYLVKRTGEKVFLECVQDMDHENMFWYRQDPGLGLRLIYFSYDVKMKEKGDIPEGYSVSREKKERFSLILESASTNQTSMYLCASSLGGGYEQYFGPGTRLTVT.

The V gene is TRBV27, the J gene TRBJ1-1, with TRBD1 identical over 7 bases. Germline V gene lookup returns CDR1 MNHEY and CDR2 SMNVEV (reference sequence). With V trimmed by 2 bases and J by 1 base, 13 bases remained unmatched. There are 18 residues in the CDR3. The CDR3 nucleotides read TGTGCCAGCAGTTTAGAAGAGAAGGTCAGGGGGACGAACACTGAAGCTTTCTTT. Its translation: CASSLEEKVRGTNTEAFF.

CDR3 in amino acids: CASSFVAGGYEQFF. The CDR3 coding sequence is TGTGCCAGCAGTTTCGTAGCCGGCGGGTATGAGCAGTTCTTC. V is TRBV28 and J is TRBJ2-1; D possibly corresponds to TRBD2 (5 bases). V lost 3 bases and J 8 bases, leaving 14 bases between the germline ends. From germline, CDR1 is MDHEN and CDR2 SYDVKM. This CDR3 region has 14 residues.

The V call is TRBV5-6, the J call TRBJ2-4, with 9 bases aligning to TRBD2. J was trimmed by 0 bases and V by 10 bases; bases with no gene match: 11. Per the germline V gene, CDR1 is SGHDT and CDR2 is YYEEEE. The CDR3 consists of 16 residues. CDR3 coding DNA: TGTGCCCTTGTCAGCGGGAGGTTACTAGCCAAAAACATTCAGTACTTC. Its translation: CALVSGRLLAKNIQYF.

This CDR3 reads CASSLDRETYEQYF. DNA of the CDR3: TGTGCCAGCAGCCTCGACAGGGAGACCTACGAGCAGTACTTC. The chain links TRBV7-8 to TRBJ2-7; 7 nucleotides agree with TRBD1. The CDR3 totals 14 residues. The germline V gene encodes CDR1 SGHVS and CDR2 FQNEAQ. After removal of 5 bases from V and 2 bases from J, the junction contained 6 bases not matched to a gene.

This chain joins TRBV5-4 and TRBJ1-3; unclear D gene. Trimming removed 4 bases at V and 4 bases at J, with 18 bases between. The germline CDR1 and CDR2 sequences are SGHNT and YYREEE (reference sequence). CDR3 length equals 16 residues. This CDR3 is CASSGEWAGRGNTIYF. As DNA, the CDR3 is TGTGCCAGCAGCGGGGAGTGGGCAGGAAGAGGAAACACCATATATTTT.

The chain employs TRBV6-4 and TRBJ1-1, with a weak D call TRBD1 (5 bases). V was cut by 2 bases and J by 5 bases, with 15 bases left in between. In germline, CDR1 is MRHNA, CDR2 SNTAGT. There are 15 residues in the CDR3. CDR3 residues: CASSDIGRGITEAFF. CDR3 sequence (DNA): TGTGCCAGCAGTGACATAGGGAGGGGTATTACTGAAGCTTTCTTT.

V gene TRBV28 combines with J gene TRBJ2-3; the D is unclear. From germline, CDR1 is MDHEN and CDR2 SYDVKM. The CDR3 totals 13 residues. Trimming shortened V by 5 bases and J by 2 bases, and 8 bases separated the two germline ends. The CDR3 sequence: CASSPSPTDTQYF. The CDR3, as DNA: TGTGCCAGCAGTCCCTCCCCCACAGATACGCAGTATTTT. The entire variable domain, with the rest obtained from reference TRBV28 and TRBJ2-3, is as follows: DVKVTQSSRYLVKRTGEKVFLECVQDMDHENMFWYRQDPGLGLRLIYFSYDVKMKEKGDIPEGYSVSREKKERFSLILESASTNQTSMYLCASSPSPTDTQYFGPGTRLTVL.

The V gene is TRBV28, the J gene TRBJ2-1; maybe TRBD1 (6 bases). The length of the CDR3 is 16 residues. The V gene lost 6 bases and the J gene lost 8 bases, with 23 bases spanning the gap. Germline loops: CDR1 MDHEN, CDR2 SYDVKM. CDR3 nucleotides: TGTGCCAGCAGCCTAGACCCCAGGGGCCGAAACGATGAGCAGTTCTTC. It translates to CASSLDPRGRNDEQFF.

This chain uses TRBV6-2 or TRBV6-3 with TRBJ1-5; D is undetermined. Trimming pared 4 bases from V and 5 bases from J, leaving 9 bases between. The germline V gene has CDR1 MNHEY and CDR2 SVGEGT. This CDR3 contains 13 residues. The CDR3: CASSWYRDQPQHF. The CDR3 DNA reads TGTGCCAGCAGTTGGTACAGAGATCAGCCCCAGCATTTT.

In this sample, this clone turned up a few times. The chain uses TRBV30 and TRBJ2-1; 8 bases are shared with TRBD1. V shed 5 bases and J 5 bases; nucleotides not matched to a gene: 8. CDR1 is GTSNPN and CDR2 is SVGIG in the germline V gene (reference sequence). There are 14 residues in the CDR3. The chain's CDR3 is CAWGRQGINNEQFF. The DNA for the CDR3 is TGTGCCTGGGGCCGACAGGGGATAAACAATGAGCAGTTCTTC.

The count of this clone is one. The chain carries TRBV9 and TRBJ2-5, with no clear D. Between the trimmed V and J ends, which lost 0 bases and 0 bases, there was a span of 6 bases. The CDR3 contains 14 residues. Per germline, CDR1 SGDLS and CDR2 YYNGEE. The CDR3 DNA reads TGTGCCAGCAGCGTAGATATCCACCAAGAGACCCAGTACTTC. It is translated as CASSVDIHQETQYF.